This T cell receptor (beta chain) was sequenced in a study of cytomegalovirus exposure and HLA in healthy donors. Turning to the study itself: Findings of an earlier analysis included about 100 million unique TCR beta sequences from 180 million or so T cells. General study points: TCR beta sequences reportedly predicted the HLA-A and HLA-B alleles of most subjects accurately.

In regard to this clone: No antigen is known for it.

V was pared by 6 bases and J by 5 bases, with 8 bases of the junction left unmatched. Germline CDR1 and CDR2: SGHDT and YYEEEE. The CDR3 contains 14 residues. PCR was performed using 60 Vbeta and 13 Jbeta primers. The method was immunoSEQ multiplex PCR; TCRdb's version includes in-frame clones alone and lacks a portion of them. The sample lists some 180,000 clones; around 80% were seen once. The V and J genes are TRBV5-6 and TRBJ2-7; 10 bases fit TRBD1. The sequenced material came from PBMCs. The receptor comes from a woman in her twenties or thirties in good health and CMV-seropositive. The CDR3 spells CASIFGTGADEQYF. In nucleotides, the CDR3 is TGTGCCAGCATCTTCGGGACAGGGGCGGACGAGCAGTACTTC.